This T cell receptor (beta chain) was observed in a study of Ad26.COV2.S vaccination and SARS-CoV-2 variants. Study at large: Vaccine-arm donor from the placebo-controlled COV1001 Ad26.COV2.S trial.

Study findings and constraints: Recipients given vaccine exceeded placebo recipients in spike-specific TCR breadth.

Notes on this clone: Its antigen is not identified.

This table comes from immunoSEQ multiplex PCR, and its TCRdb copy is limited to in-frame clones, with some not included. The sample contains hundreds of thousands of clones, about 90% of which appear only once. Germline assignment: CDR1 SGHDN and CDR2 FVKESK. This CDR3 contains 16 residues. Trimming left V 1 base short and J 4 bases short, with 15 bases between. Treatment here: 15 to 20 received Ad26.COV2.S at low or high dose, single or two shots; about five received placebo; per-sample allocation not given. Material that was analyzed had been drawn on day 63 after the first vaccine or placebo injection.

The chain is built from TRBV14 and TRBJ2-3, with D possibly matching TRBD1 (5 bases). The material sequenced was peripheral blood, taken in a trial of Ad26.COV2.S vaccine versus placebo. This TCR was sampled from a person between 18 and 60 years old who received the Ad26.COV2.S COVID-19 vaccine or a placebo. The CDR3 sequence is CASSQAARGRADTQYF. As DNA, the CDR3 is TGTGCCAGCAGCCAAGCGGCAAGGGGTCGGGCAGATACGCAGTATTTT.